The 20 T cell receptor beta chains in this list originate from one sample, sequenced in a study of T-cell memory formation after mild COVID-19. A single record per CDR3 protein comes from TCRdb applying MiXCR to the 5' RACE reads. The data contain hundreds of thousands of distinct CDR3 sequences, less than 25% of them seen just once; the ten biggest clones take up 8.8%. The sample consisted of PBMCs or a T cell subset sorted from them (not recorded which). These receptors came from an adult woman who had mild COVID-19 (a few samples of this study predate the infection). Cell type and time point are not known.

The chain employs TRBV6-5 and TRBJ2-7; tentative D call: TRBD1 (5 bases). Germline V gene lookup returns CDR1 MNHEY and CDR2 SVGAGI. Trimming cost V 6 bases and J 3 bases, with 12 bases left between them. CDR3 length: 13 residues. CDR3 protein: CASRQGTFYEQYF. DNA of the CDR3: TGTGCCAGCAGGCAGGGTACCTTCTACGAGCAGTACTTC.

This clonotype was seen more than once but under ten times. V usage is TRBV7-9 and J usage is TRBJ2-7, with 9 nucleotides matching TRBD1. V lost 3 bases to trimming and J lost 2 bases; unmatched junction nucleotides: 8. Germline loops: CDR1 SEHNR, CDR2 FQNEAQ (reference sequence). This CDR3 contains 16 residues. CDR3 in amino acids: CASSFAPGQGTYEQYF. CDR3 bases: TGTGCCAGCAGCTTCGCCCCGGGACAGGGTACCTACGAGCAGTACTTC.

The chain has TRBV7-9 and TRBJ2-3, with D tentatively TRBD2 (5 bases). There are 14 residues in the CDR3. CDR1 and CDR2 from the germline V gene are SEHNR and FQNEAQ (reference sequence). V lost 3 bases and J 6 bases, leaving 13 bases between the germline ends. For the CDR3, the DNA is TGTGCCAGCAGCTTCGGAAGCGGCGGGGATACGCAGTATTTT. It is translated as CASSFGSGGDTQYF.

This clonotype has only a few counts. The chain has TRBV12-3 or TRBV12-4 and TRBJ2-3, with D tentatively TRBD2 (5 bases). Trimming removed 3 bases from V and 6 bases from J, with 19 bases in between. CDR3 size: 16 residues. The CDR3 loop is CASSFPGDAGGDTQYF. In nucleotides, the CDR3 is TGTGCCAGCAGTTTCCCAGGAGATGCGGGCGGGGATACGCAGTATTTT.

There are a few counts of this clonotype. CDR3 DNA sequence: TGTGCCAGCAGCCCACAGACAGGCAGGGAGACCCAGTACTTC. Protein sequence: CASSPQTGRETQYF. The chain recombines TRBV7-2 with TRBJ2-5, with D perhaps TRBD1 (6 bases). The CDR3 runs to 14 residues. From germline, CDR1 is SGHTA and CDR2 FQGNSA. The V gene lost 5 bases and the J gene lost 5 bases, with 15 bases spanning the gap. Full variable domain (missing parts from reference TRBV7-2 and TRBJ2-5): GAGVSQSPSNKVTEKGKDVELRCDPISGHTALYWYRQSLGQGLEFLIYFQGNSAPDKSGLPSDRFSAERTGGSVSTLTIQRTQQEDSAVYLCASSPQTGRETQYFGPGTRLLVL.

This chain connects TRBV7-6 to TRBJ1-3; unclear D gene. This CDR3 has 16 amino acids. Germline V gives CDR1 SGHVS, CDR2 FNYEAQ. V was trimmed by 5 bases and J by 0 bases, leaving 14 bases between them. CDR3 sequence (DNA): TGTGCCAGCAGCCCTCGGCCGAATAGCTCTGGAAACACCATATATTTT. Residues: CASSPRPNSSGNTIYF.

V is TRBV20-1 and J is TRBJ2-1; 7 bases are a match to TRBD2. Germline-derived CDR1 and CDR2 are DFQATT and SNEGSKA (reference sequence). Trimming cost V 3 bases and J 0 bases; bases outside gene matches: 5. The CDR3 is 15 amino acids. CDR3 protein: CSASWGGSSYNEQFF. CDR3 DNA: TGCAGTGCTAGTTGGGGGGGAAGCTCCTACAATGAGCAGTTCTTC.

The chain recombines TRBV2 with TRBJ2-3; 7 nucleotides line up with TRBD2. The CDR3 is 15 residues long. Trimming at V came to 6 bases and at J to 2 bases, leaving 8 bases not matched to a gene. In germline, CDR1 is SNHLY, CDR2 FYNNEI. The CDR3 spells CASRERGINTDTQYF. CDR3 nucleotide sequence: TGTGCCAGCAGGGAGCGGGGAATTAACACAGATACGCAGTATTTT.

V gene TRBV20-1 combines with J gene TRBJ2-7; TRBD1 agrees at 10 bases. Looked up from germline, CDR1 is DFQATT and CDR2 is SNEGSKA (reference sequence). Losses at the gene ends were 6 bases for V and 2 bases for J; bases not matched to a gene: 7. The CDR3 contains 14 residues. The DNA for the CDR3 is TGCAGTGCGCGGACAGGGGGGAAGGCCTACGAGCAGTACTTC. This gives the protein CSARTGGKAYEQYF.

The chain employs TRBV7-9 and TRBJ2-7, with 8 bases lining up with TRBD2. The CDR3 runs to 15 residues. The J segment lost 2 bases and the V segment lost 5 bases, leaving 8 bases of the junction unmatched. The germline V gene has CDR1 SEHNR and CDR2 FQNEAQ (reference sequence). As DNA, the CDR3 is TGTGCCAGCAGCCTTGGCGGGGGGTACGCCTACGAGCAGTACTTC. Translated: CASSLGGGYAYEQYF.

This clonotype came up many times. The chain couples TRBV3-1 to TRBJ2-6; possibly TRBD1 or TRBD2 for D (6 bases each). CDR1 and CDR2 from the germline V gene are LGHDT and YNNKEL (reference sequence). This CDR3 contains 17 residues. Trimming shortened V by 5 bases and J by 1 base, and 15 bases separated the two germline ends. The CDR3 sequence: CASSDLGGPSGANVLTF. CDR3 sequence (DNA): TGTGCCAGCAGCGACCTAGGGGGGCCTTCTGGGGCCAACGTCCTGACTTTC.

This clonotype appeared many times. The V call is TRBV29-1, the J call TRBJ2-2, with 8 positions matching TRBD2. V shed 7 bases and J 3 bases; nucleotides not matched to a gene: 7. The CDR3 runs to 14 residues. The V gene's germline CDR1 is SQVTM and CDR2 ANQGSEA. The CDR3 DNA sequence: TGCAGCGGGCAGCGGGAGCCGTACACCGGGGAGCTGTTTTTT. Translating it yields CSGQREPYTGELFF.

The chain employs TRBV6-5 and TRBJ2-1; 7 positions match TRBD2. In germline, CDR1 is MNHEY, CDR2 SVGAGI. V trimming: 2 bases; J trimming: 4 bases; junction bases outside the gene matches: 5. The CDR3 consists of 15 residues. The CDR3 DNA is TGTGCCAGCAGTTACAGGGAGGGTTATTACAATGAGCAGTTCTTC. Translation gives CASSYREGYYNEQFF.

This clonotype was observed a few times. The J gene is TRBJ1-1, the V gene TRBV6-5, with 11 bases matching TRBD1. The CDR3 is 15 amino acids. The trim removed 4 bases at V and 4 bases at J, leaving 5 bases unmatched. The V gene's germline CDR1 is MNHEY and CDR2 SVGAGI. The DNA of the CDR3 is TGTGCCAGCAGTTCGGACAGGGGGCTGATCACTGAAGCTTTCTTT. This translates into CASSSDRGLITEAFF.

This clonotype was seen a few times. The chain recombines TRBV5-1 with TRBJ2-1, with 8 bases fitting TRBD2. This CDR3 contains 15 residues. Trimming at V came to 4 bases and at J to 10 bases, leaving 13 bases not matched to a gene. CDR1 SGHRS and CDR2 YFSETQ come from the germline V gene. The CDR3 loop reads CASSPGGGARDEQFF. CDR3 coding DNA: TGCGCCAGCAGCCCGGGAGGGGGAGCGCGGGACGAGCAGTTCTTC.

The chain uses TRBV7-9 and TRBJ2-1; 10 bases line up with TRBD2. With V trimmed by 5 bases and J by 5 bases, 15 bases remained unmatched. The CDR3 sequence is 18 residues long. Germline V gene lookup returns CDR1 SEHNR and CDR2 FQNEAQ (reference sequence). CDR3 DNA sequence: TGTGCCAGCAGCGGGTGGGGAGGCTCTAGCGGGGGAAACAATGAGCAGTTCTTC. This sequence encodes CASSGWGGSSGGNNEQFF.

The genes are TRBV28 and TRBJ2-1, with 8 bases identical to TRBD2. With V trimmed by 2 bases and J by 8 bases, 8 bases remained unmatched. Germline V gene lookup returns CDR1 MDHEN and CDR2 SYDVKM. The CDR3 has 15 amino acids. The CDR3 region has the DNA TGTGCCAGCAGTTTAAGGCTAGCGGGTGCCTATGAGCAGTTCTTC. Amino acid sequence: CASSLRLAGAYEQFF.

The V and J genes are TRBV5-6 and TRBJ1-5; D unresolved. The length of the CDR3 is 14 residues. Germline V gives CDR1 SGHDT, CDR2 YYEEEE. V shed 0 bases and J shed 4 bases, with 8 bases lying between them. CDR3 DNA sequence: TGTGCCAGCAGCTTGGGAGGAAGAAATCAGCCCCAGCATTTT. Protein: CASSLGGRNQPQHF.

The gene calls are TRBV24-1 and TRBJ2-7; D is perhaps TRBD2 (6 bases). This CDR3 is built from 14 residues. From germline, CDR1 is KGHDR and CDR2 SFDVKD. Trimming cost V 5 bases and J 2 bases, with 12 bases left between them. The CDR3 here is CATSGREYPYEQYF. The CDR3, as DNA: TGTGCCACCAGTGGCCGGGAGTACCCCTACGAGCAGTACTTC.

V usage is TRBV7-9 and J usage is TRBJ2-7; no reliable D call. Germline CDR1 and CDR2: SEHNR and FQNEAQ (reference sequence). The CDR3 loop spans 13 amino acids. Trimming stripped 4 bases from V and 0 bases from J, with 7 bases between. In nucleotides, the CDR3 is TGTGCCAGCAGCTACCACAGCTCCTACGAGCAGTACTTC. It encodes CASSYHSSYEQYF.